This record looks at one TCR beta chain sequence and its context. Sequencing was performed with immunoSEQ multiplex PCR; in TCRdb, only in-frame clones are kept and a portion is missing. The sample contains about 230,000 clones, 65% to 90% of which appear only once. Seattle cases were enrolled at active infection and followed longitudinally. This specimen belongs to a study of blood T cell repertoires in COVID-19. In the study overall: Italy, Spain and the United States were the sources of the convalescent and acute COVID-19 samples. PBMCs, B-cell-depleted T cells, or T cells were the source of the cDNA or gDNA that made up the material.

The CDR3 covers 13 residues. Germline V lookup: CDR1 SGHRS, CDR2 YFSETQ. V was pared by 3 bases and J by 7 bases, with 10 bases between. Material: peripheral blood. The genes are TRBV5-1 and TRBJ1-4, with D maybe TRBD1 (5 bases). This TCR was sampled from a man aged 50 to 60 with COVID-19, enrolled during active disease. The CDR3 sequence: CASSSAQGEKLFF. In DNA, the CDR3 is TGCGCCAGCAGCTCGGCCCAGGGTGAAAAACTGTTTTTT. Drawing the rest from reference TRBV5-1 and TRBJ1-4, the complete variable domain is KAGVTQTPRYLIKTRGQQVTLSCSPISGHRSVSWYQQTPGQGLQFLFEYFSETQRNKGNFPGRFSGRQFSNSRSEMNVSTLELGDSALYLCASSSAQGEKLFFGSGTQLSVL.